Listed here are 10 T cell receptor beta chains from one sample, sequenced in a study of cytomegalovirus exposure and HLA in healthy donors. PCR employed 60 Vbeta and 13 Jbeta primers. The repertoire was sequenced with immunoSEQ multiplex PCR; TCRdb's copy has only in-frame clones and lacks some. The sample shows tens of thousands of clones, around 90% of them seen only once. The sample was PBMCs. These receptors came from a man aged 18 to 29 in good health and CMV-seronegative.

This clone occurred once. V is TRBV27 and J is TRBJ2-2; D possibly corresponds to TRBD1 (7 bases). V lost 4 bases and J 4 bases, leaving 19 bases between the germline ends. CDR1 and CDR2 (germline): MNHEY, SMNVEV (reference sequence). The CDR3 has 17 residues. CDR3 region: CASSSRGTVRGTGELFF. As DNA, the CDR3 is TGTGCCAGCAGTTCCCGCGGGACAGTCCGGGGCACCGGGGAGCTGTTTTTT.

The chain is built from TRBV28 and TRBJ2-2; possible D gene TRBD1, 6 bases. The ends were cut back, 6 bases at V and 1 base at J, with 6 bases in the middle. CDR1 is MDHEN, CDR2 SYDVKM, per germline. This CDR3 region has 13 residues. CDR3 nucleotides: TGTGCCAGCAGGACAGGGAACACCGGGGAGCTGTTTTTT. It is translated as CASRTGNTGELFF.

The chain joins TRBV9 to TRBJ2-7; D not certain. CDR3 size: 11 residues. Trimming stripped 6 bases from V and 6 bases from J, with 10 bases between. Germline CDR1 is SGDLS and CDR2 is YYNGEE. Written as DNA, the CDR3 is TGTGCCAGCACCTCGGGTGGCGAGCAGTACTTC. Translation gives CASTSGGEQYF.

The gene calls are TRBV7-3 and TRBJ2-1; TRBD1 matches at 7 bases. V shed 3 bases, J shed 0 bases, and the junction held 8 bases outside the gene matches. CDR3 size: 17 residues. Germline loops: CDR1 SGHTA, CDR2 FQGTGA. The CDR3 coding sequence is TGTGCCAGCAGCTTCCGGGGACAGTCGAGCTCCTACAATGAGCAGTTCTTC. This encodes CASSFRGQSSSYNEQFF.

This rearrangement joins TRBV5-5 to TRBJ2-7, with 10 bases aligning to TRBD2. The CDR3 consists of 15 residues. Trimming cost V 3 bases and J 2 bases; bases outside gene matches: 5. Germline loops: CDR1 SGHKS, CDR2 YYEKEE (reference sequence). In DNA form, the CDR3 reads TGTGCCAGCAGCTCCGGGACTAGCGTTACCTACGAGCAGTACTTC. Protein product: CASSSGTSVTYEQYF.

The rearrangement uses TRBV15 and TRBJ2-3; D gene unclear. V gave up 1 base and J gave up 3 bases, with 8 bases separating them. There are 14 residues in the CDR3. The germline V gene encodes CDR1 LNHNV and CDR2 YYDKDF (reference sequence). CDR3 nucleotides: TGTGCCACCAGCAGAGCCCTAAGTACAGATACGCAGTATTTT. Translating it yields CATSRALSTDTQYF.

The sample holds one count of this clone. V gene TRBV6-4 combines with J gene TRBJ2-7, with TRBD2 identical over 12 bases. The length of the CDR3 is 19 residues. Losses at the gene ends were 0 bases for V and 0 bases for J; bases not matched to a gene: 9. Germline CDR1 is MRHNA and CDR2 is SNTAGT. CDR3: CASSDSRGLAGKVSYEQYF. CDR3 sequence (DNA): TGTGCCAGCAGTGACTCGAGGGGACTAGCGGGCAAGGTCTCCTACGAGCAGTACTTC.

In this sample, this clone turned up once. V is TRBV6-1 and J is TRBJ2-1; TRBD2 matches at 11 bases. The CDR3 loop spans 16 amino acids. The germline CDR1 and CDR2 sequences are MNHNS and SASEGT. Trimming took 2 bases from V and 8 from J; bases not matched to a gene: 8. In DNA, the CDR3 is TGTGCCAGCAGTGAAAGGAGAACTAGCGGGAGCCATGAGCAGTTCTTC. Protein product: CASSERRTSGSHEQFF.

This chain's CDR3 is CASSYSGGDGSYEQYF. In nucleotides, the CDR3 is TGTGCCAGCAGTTACTCGGGGGGGGACGGGTCCTACGAGCAGTACTTC. V and J are TRBV6-6 and TRBJ2-7; 7 bases fit TRBD2. The CDR3 sequence is 16 residues long. Germline V CDR1 and CDR2: MNHNY, SVGAGI (reference sequence). With V trimmed by 0 bases and J by 1 base, 6 bases remained unmatched.

The rearrangement uses TRBV28 and TRBJ2-7; the match to TRBD2 covers 8 bases. Germline-derived CDR1 and CDR2 are MDHEN and SYDVKM. This CDR3 contains 17 residues. The trim removed 6 bases at V and 11 bases at J, leaving 24 bases unmatched. The CDR3 protein is CASRRTGTSSRLQYEYF. CDR3 bases: TGTGCCAGCAGAAGAACCGGGACTAGTTCTCGCCTGCAGTATGAGTACTTC.